These T cell receptor beta chains were read from a single sample in a study of T cells in Graves' hyperthyroidism and ophthalmopathy. Via MiXCR, TCRdb re-called the multiplex PCR reads, giving one row per CDR3 protein. The table has around 300,000 distinct CDR3 sequences, approximately 15% seen once; the top ten hold 34%. What was sequenced was blood. The receptors come from a woman aged 40 to 50 with Graves' ophthalmopathy. The CDR3 runs from the conserved cysteine through the conserved F or W. D genes are given only for firm matches. Size tells how often a clone was seen (once, few, many) or the class of an expanded clone, and some rows leave it out.

v_gene	d_gene	abundance	j_gene	CDR3nt	CDR3aa
TRBV7-8	NA	many	TRBJ1-5	TGTGCCAGCAGCTTAGGCCGGAGGGCGGATCAGCCCCAGCATTTT	CASSLGRRADQPQHF
TRBV25-1	TRBD1	many	TRBJ2-2	TGTGCCAGCAGGGGGACAGACGCCACCGGGGAGCTGTTTTTT	CASRGTDATGELFF
TRBV12-3/TRBV12-4	NA	many	TRBJ2-1	TGTGCCAGCAGTACAGGAATAGGCTACAATGAGCAGTTCTTC	CASSTGIGYNEQFF
TRBV6-2/TRBV6-3	NA	many	TRBJ1-1	TGTGCCAGCAGTTCTCCTTTTTCGCGGGAAGCTTTCTTT	CASSSPFSREAFF
TRBV12-3/TRBV12-4	NA	many	TRBJ2-2	TGTGCCAGTTCAGCAGGGTCCCGCGGTACCGGGGAGCTGTTTTTT	CASSAGSRGTGELFF
TRBV9	TRBD1	few	TRBJ2-7	TGTGCCAGCAGCGCCGGGACAGAACCCTACGAGCAGTACTTC	CASSAGTEPYEQYF
TRBV7-2	NA	few	TRBJ2-1	TGTGCCAGCAGCTTAGACGGCGCCAGAGTGTACAATGAGCAGTTCTTC	CASSLDGARVYNEQFF
TRBV20-1	NA	few	TRBJ2-1	TGCAGTGCTAGCGGGGTAGAATACAATGAGCAGTTCTTC	CSASGVEYNEQFF
TRBV7-6	TRBD1	NA	TRBJ2-7	TGTGCCAGCAGCTCAGGGGGCGAATACGAGCAGTACTTC	CASSSGGEYEQYF
TRBV3-1	TRBD1	many	TRBJ1-1	TGTGCCAGCAGCCCCAACAGGGGGAGCACTGAAGCTTTCTTT	CASSPNRGSTEAFF
TRBV29-1	TRBD1	NA	TRBJ1-1	TGCAGCGGAATCGAAACAGGGGGTTTCGCTGAAGCTTTCTTT	CSGIETGGFAEAFF
TRBV5-4	NA	NA	TRBJ2-3	TGTGCCAGCAGCTTAGCAAAGCGCCCCGATACGCAGTATTTT	CASSLAKRPDTQYF
TRBV5-4	NA	many	TRBJ1-6	TGTGCCAGCAGACCCGCGATCGATAATTCACCCCTCCACTTT	CASRPAIDNSPLHF
TRBV11-2	TRBD2	many	TRBJ2-3	TGTGCCAGCAGCTTAGTTGGGGGGGTCACAGATACGCAGTATTTT	CASSLVGGVTDTQYF
TRBV7-9	NA	many	TRBJ1-2	TGTGCCAGCAGCTTGGGGAACTATGGCTACACCTTC	CASSLGNYGYTF
TRBV27	NA	many	TRBJ1-5	TGTGCCAGCAGTGCTTGGGAGGGGCCCCAGCATTTT	CASSAWEGPQHF
TRBV2	NA	many	TRBJ1-2	TGTGCCAGCAGTTACAGGTTAACTAACTATGGCTACACCTTC	CASSYRLTNYGYTF
TRBV20-1	NA	few	TRBJ1-2	TGCAGTGCTGACAACACCGGCTATGGCTACACCTTC	CSADNTGYGYTF
TRBV10-3	NA	many	TRBJ1-2	TGTGCCATCAGTGACCGCAGGGAGGGAACAGATGGCTACACCTTC	CAISDRREGTDGYTF
TRBV6-1	NA	few	TRBJ1-6	TGTGCCAGCAGGCAATTGACAGGAAGGGGGTCACCCCTCCACTTT	CASRQLTGRGSPLHF
TRBV2	NA	NA	TRBJ2-7	TGTGCCAGCAGTGAAGCGGGGGTACGGGGCTACGAGCAGTACTTC	CASSEAGVRGYEQYF
TRBV2	TRBD1	many	TRBJ1-2	TGTGCCAGCCGGACAGGGACTAACTATGGCTACACCTTC	CASRTGTNYGYTF
TRBV28	NA	many	TRBJ1-6	TGTGCCAGCAGTGACCGGGACAAGTATTCACCCCTCCACTTT	CASSDRDKYSPLHF
TRBV2	NA	many	TRBJ2-5	TGTGCCAGCACGAGGGGAGGGGGAGAGACCCAGTACTTC	CASTRGGGETQYF
TRBV6-1	TRBD1	many	TRBJ1-6	TGTGCCAGCAGTGAAGCAGAGAGGAAGGACAGGGGGCGAGGCTCACCCCTCCACTTT	CASSEAERKDRGRGSPLHF
TRBV27	NA	many	TRBJ2-3	TGTGCCAGCAGTCTTCGGGACGGCTACACTTCTAGCACAGATACGCAGTATTTT	CASSLRDGYTSSTDTQYF
TRBV20-1	NA	many	TRBJ1-1	TGCAGTGCTAGGGGACCCGACAGCCTGAACACTGAAGCTTTCTTT	CSARGPDSLNTEAFF
TRBV27	NA	few	TRBJ2-2	TGTGCCAGCATAGAAGGGGCGGCCGGGGAGCTGTTTTTT	CASIEGAAGELFF
TRBV19	NA	many	TRBJ1-2	TGTGCCAGTAGTATGCAAGGGCCCTATGGCTACACCTTC	CASSMQGPYGYTF
TRBV2	NA	NA	TRBJ1-2	TGTGCCAGCAGTTCTCAGGGAGTTGGAAGGGGCTACACCTTC	CASSSQGVGRGYTF
TRBV19	TRBD1	NA	TRBJ1-6	TGTGCCAGTACCGACAGGGTAAGGTCACCCCTCCACTTT	CASTDRVRSPLHF
TRBV12-3/TRBV12-4	TRBD2	many	TRBJ2-1	TGTGCCAGCAGCGGGACTAGCGGGTGGGGTGAGCAGTTCTTC	CASSGTSGWGEQFF
TRBV7-2	TRBD1	NA	TRBJ1-2	TGTGCCAGCAGCTCACCTAAGAACAGGGGTGGCTACACCTTC	CASSSPKNRGGYTF
TRBV2	NA	many	TRBJ2-3	TGTGCCAGCAGTGTCGTAAGCACAGATACGCAGTATTTT	CASSVVSTDTQYF
TRBV12-3/TRBV12-4	NA	many	TRBJ1-3	TGTGCCAGCAGTTTAAATGCGGGAACTGGAAACACCATATATTTT	CASSLNAGTGNTIYF
TRBV27	NA	few	TRBJ1-6	TGTGCCAGCGGCCAGACAGAGGGCACTTCACCCCTCCACTTT	CASGQTEGTSPLHF
TRBV10-2	TRBD1	NA	TRBJ1-4	TGCGCCAGCAGCAAAGACAGGGGGTTTAATGAAAAACTGTTTTTT	CASSKDRGFNEKLFF
TRBV27	TRBD1	many	TRBJ1-4	TGTGCCAGCAGTTTAGCTGGACAGGTCAATAATGAAAAACTGTTTTTT	CASSLAGQVNNEKLFF
TRBV20-1	NA	NA	TRBJ1-1	TGCAGTGCTAGAGTTGAGGGGTGGGACACTGAAGCTGTCTTT	CSARVEGWDTEAVF
TRBV5-1	NA	few	TRBJ1-4	TGCGCCAGCAGCTTGCCGGGGGCGCCTGAAAAACTGTTTTTT	CASSLPGAPEKLFF
TRBV25-1	NA	NA	TRBJ1-2	TGTGCCAGCAGCCGGACTGACCCGAGAACCTATGGCTACACCTTC	CASSRTDPRTYGYTF
TRBV2	NA	many	TRBJ1-1	TGTGCCAGCATTCGAAGGGAAAACACTGAAGCTTTCTTT	CASIRRENTEAFF
TRBV7-8	TRBD2	many	TRBJ2-1	TGTGCCAGCAGCTTTGCGGGGGGCTCCTACAATGAGCAGTTCTTC	CASSFAGGSYNEQFF
TRBV5-5	TRBD1	few	TRBJ2-3	TGTGCCAGCAGCTCTACCTTAACAGGGGCGGGAGATACGCAGTATTTT	CASSSTLTGAGDTQYF
TRBV7-9	TRBD1	many	TRBJ2-2	TGTGCCAGCAACTACCCGGAGGTGGGGACAGGGAACACCGGGGAGCTGTTTTTT	CASNYPEVGTGNTGELFF
TRBV20-1	NA	many	TRBJ2-7	TGCAGTGCTAGAGATACGCGGGAAGGAAACGAGCAGTACTTC	CSARDTREGNEQYF